The 17 T cell receptor beta chains below come from one sample, sequenced in a study of shared clonotypes between healthy human individuals (TCRdb year 2020). The library relied on the immunoSEQ multiplex PCR assay. TCRdb's version of the immuneACCESS table is confined to in-frame rearrangements and falls short of the full clone set. An unresolved V gene accounts for under half of the shortfall where checked; the remainder is of unknown origin. Within this sample are approximately 500,000 clones, with approximately 95% of them counted one time only. The ten largest clones capture 0.06% of the sample. Sequenced sample: naive CD4+ T cells sorted from blood. In light of the paper, this sample's cell subset or site label describes: CD45RA+ positively selected. These TCRs come from a young woman in good health.

This rearrangement joins TRBV19 to TRBJ1-2, with 10 bases that match TRBD1. CDR1 is LNHDA and CDR2 is SQIVND in the germline V gene (reference sequence). The CDR3 extends over 14 amino acids. Trimming at V came to 4 bases and at J to 8 bases, leaving 7 bases not matched to a gene. The CDR3 reads CASSTWDRGSGYTF. CDR3 coding DNA: TGTGCCAGTAGTACTTGGGACAGGGGATCCGGCTACACCTTC. The full variable domain, completed using reference TRBV19 and TRBJ1-2, is DGGITQSPKYLFRKEGQNVTLSCEQNLNHDAMYWYRQDPGQGLRLIYYSQIVNDFQKGDIAEGYSVSREKKESFPLTVTSAQKNPTAFYLCASSTWDRGSGYTFGSGTRLTVV.

The rearrangement uses TRBV5-1 and TRBJ2-5; TRBD2 matches 11 bases. The V and J ends lost 1 base and 2 bases, in that order; junction bases with no gene match: 4. The CDR3 length is 16 residues. Germline CDR1 is SGHRS and CDR2 is YFSETQ. CDR3 nucleotide sequence: TGCGCCAGCAGCTTGAGTAGCGGGAGGGGACAAGAGACCCAGTACTTC. It specifies CASSLSSGRGQETQYF.

This chain uses TRBV25-1 with TRBJ2-7, with TRBD2 matching 9 bases. Germline loops: CDR1 MGHDK, CDR2 SYGVNS. V lost 2 bases, J lost 1 base, and 3 bases stayed unmatched. The CDR3 is made up of 15 amino acids. The CDR3 spells CASSEAGGPSYEQYF. The CDR3 nucleotides read TGTGCCAGCAGTGAAGCGGGGGGGCCTTCCTACGAGCAGTACTTC.

The chain couples TRBV6-6 to TRBJ1-4; D is undetermined. The germline V and J ends were trimmed by 7 bases and 3 bases, with 9 bases remaining between them. There are 13 residues in the CDR3. Germline-derived CDR1 and CDR2 are MNHNY and SVGAGI (reference sequence). The CDR3: CASKRLANEKLFF. DNA of the CDR3: TGTGCCAGCAAGAGGCTGGCTAATGAAAAACTGTTTTTT.

The chain recombines TRBV5-1 with TRBJ2-1, with 8 bases that match TRBD2. Germline values: CDR1 SGHRS, CDR2 YFSETQ. V lost 0 bases to trimming and J lost 0 bases; unmatched junction nucleotides: 11. The CDR3 is 19 residues long. Here the CDR3 reads CASSLVGGLAGPSYNEQFF. As DNA, the CDR3 is TGCGCCAGCAGCTTGGTTGGGGGCTTAGCGGGACCCTCCTACAATGAGCAGTTCTTC.

The chain couples TRBV30 to TRBJ1-2; D is ambiguous. The CDR3 is made up of 11 amino acids. Germline loops: CDR1 GTSNPN, CDR2 SVGIG (reference sequence). V lost 1 base, J lost 5 bases, and 5 bases lay in between. The CDR3 nucleotides read TGTGCCTGGAGTGCCCTTTATGGCTACACCTTC. Translation: CAWSALYGYTF.

V and J are TRBV28 and TRBJ2-7; perhaps TRBD2 as D (6 bases). The CDR3 runs to 13 residues. The germline V and J ends were trimmed by 3 bases and 7 bases, with 13 bases remaining between them. The germline gives CDR1 MDHEN, CDR2 SYDVKM. CDR3 loop: CASSFPSGGEQYF. The CDR3 nucleotides are TGTGCCAGCAGTTTTCCTTCCGGGGGTGAGCAGTACTTC.

The chain links TRBV19 to TRBJ2-3; D may match TRBD1 or TRBD2 (6 bases each). Germline V gene sequence: CDR1 LNHDA, CDR2 SQIVND (reference sequence). The CDR3 runs to 14 residues. V was clipped by 7 bases and J by 0 bases, with 11 bases between them. CDR3 sequence: CASTGGGSTDTQYF. CDR3 bases: TGTGCCAGTACCGGAGGGGGGAGCACAGATACGCAGTATTTT.

The chain is built from TRBV5-1 and TRBJ1-2; D call uncertain. V lost 0 bases and J 4 bases, leaving 13 bases between the germline ends. Germline values: CDR1 SGHRS, CDR2 YFSETQ. The CDR3 sequence is 15 residues long. The CDR3 DNA sequence: TGCGCCAGCAGCTTGGGGGCAGGCTACAGCTATGGCTACACCTTC. The encoded protein is CASSLGAGYSYGYTF. Full variable domain (missing parts from reference TRBV5-1 and TRBJ1-2): KAGVTQTPRYLIKTRGQQVTLSCSPISGHRSVSWYQQTPGQGLQFLFEYFSETQRNKGNFPGRFSGRQFSNSRSEMNVSTLELGDSALYLCASSLGAGYSYGYTFGSGTRLTVV.

The chain links TRBV5-1 to TRBJ2-3, with TRBD1 matching 9 bases. Trimming took 2 bases from V and 5 from J; bases not matched to a gene: 12. CDR1 is SGHRS, CDR2 YFSETQ, per germline. The CDR3 has 17 residues. This chain's CDR3 is CASSFDPGQGLKDTQYF. For the CDR3, the DNA is TGCGCCAGCAGCTTTGACCCGGGACAGGGCTTGAAAGATACGCAGTATTTT.

The gene calls are TRBV11-2 and TRBJ1-5; TRBD1 matches at 7 bases. CDR1 is SGHAT, CDR2 FQNNGV, per germline. The junction had 5 bases not matched to a gene; V was cut back by 5 bases and J by 1 base. The CDR3 loop spans 15 amino acids. CDR3 amino acids: CASSTGGQSNQPQHF. CDR3 DNA: TGTGCCAGCAGCACGGGGGGACAGAGCAATCAGCCCCAGCATTTT.

This chain's CDR3 is CASRQTGTNEKLFF. In DNA form, the CDR3 reads TGTGCCAGCAGGCAGACAGGGACTAATGAAAAACTGTTTTTT. The chain combines TRBV6-6 with TRBJ1-4, with TRBD1 identical over 7 bases. The CDR3 loop spans 14 amino acids. J was trimmed by 2 bases and V by 6 bases; bases with no gene match: 3. Germline-derived CDR1 and CDR2 are MNHNY and SVGAGI (reference sequence).

The chain has TRBV19 and TRBJ2-5, with 8 positions matching TRBD1. Germline loops: CDR1 LNHDA, CDR2 SQIVND (reference sequence). The CDR3 runs to 13 residues. Trimming at V came to 4 bases and at J to 11 bases, leaving 9 bases not matched to a gene. The CDR3, as DNA: TGTGCCAGTAGTAACGTCAGGGGGCGAGAGCAGTACTTC. This codes for CASSNVRGREQYF.

This sequence joins TRBV19 and TRBJ2-7, with D perhaps being TRBD1 or TRBD2 (5 bases each). Trimming removed 6 bases at V and 2 bases at J, with 11 bases between. The CDR3 extends over 13 amino acids. CDR1 is LNHDA, CDR2 SQIVND, per germline (reference sequence). The CDR3 DNA reads as TGTGCCAGTAGCCGGGACCCCACCTACGAGCAGTACTTC. Translation: CASSRDPTYEQYF.

The DNA for the CDR3 is TGTGCCAGCAGTCTACAGGGGACGCTCCGTTCCGGGGAGCTGTTTTTT. It encodes CASSLQGTLRSGELFF. The chain links TRBV2 to TRBJ2-2; 7 bases fit TRBD1. This CDR3 comprises 16 residues. Germline values: CDR1 SNHLY, CDR2 FYNNEI. With V trimmed by 5 bases and J by 6 bases, 12 bases remained unmatched. Together with reference TRBV2 and TRBJ2-2, the CDR3 gives the full variable domain: EPEVTQTPSHQVTQMGQEVILRCVPISNHLYFYWYRQILGQKVEFLVSFYNNEISEKSEIFDDQFSVERPDGSNFTLKIRSTKLEDSAMYFCASSLQGTLRSGELFFGEGSRLTVL.

The chain links TRBV10-1 to TRBJ2-5; 8 bases agree with TRBD1. The CDR3 covers 14 residues. CDR1 is WNHNN and CDR2 is SYGVQD in the germline V gene (reference sequence). Germline trimming cut 5 bases from V and 3 bases from J; bases unmatched to any gene: 5. CDR3 sequence: CASSPRGREETQYF. CDR3 nucleotide sequence: TGCGCCAGCAGTCCCAGGGGGCGAGAAGAGACCCAGTACTTC.

CDR3 nucleotide sequence: TGTGCCAGCAGTTTATCGCGGCTCCTCGTCGGGGAGCTGTTTTTT. The encoded protein is CASSLSRLLVGELFF. V gene TRBV27 combines with J gene TRBJ2-2; D gene uncertain. The CDR3 is 15 amino acids. Germline V CDR1 and CDR2: MNHEY, SMNVEV (reference sequence). Trimming removed 0 bases from V and 7 bases from J, with 12 bases in between.